This section outlines one T cell receptor beta chain sequence together with its context. The protocol was immunoSEQ multiplex PCR, while the TCRdb copy is restricted to in-frame clones and leaves out a portion. This sample carries around 67,000 clones, roughly nine tenths of them seen once, and the ten largest clones take around 2.8%. This sample was taken from a study of T cells after somatic rescue of genetic block. In germline, CDR1 is MGHRA, CDR2 YSYEKL. Trimming took off 4 bases at V and 0 bases at J, with 10 bases between the two ends. The CDR3 spans 15 residues. The specimen sequenced was peripheral blood mononuclear cells (PBMCs). The V gene is TRBV4-1, the J gene TRBJ1-3; no clear D. The sequence derives from a man between 40 and 49 years old. DNA of the CDR3: TGCGCCAGCAGCCCGGGATATCGCTCTGGAAACACCATATATTTT. Translating it yields CASSPGYRSGNTIYF.